The present TCR beta chain was sequenced within a study of technical replicates of blood from a few donors. Sequencing used immunoSEQ multiplex PCR; TCRdb keeps in-frame clones, though not all of them. Of 76,000 or so clones in the sample, roughly nine tenths were seen once. The CDR3 loop spans 15 amino acids. The germline V gene has CDR1 SNHLY and CDR2 FYNNEI. V lost 6 bases and J lost 4; bases outside the gene matches: 6. Sequenced: T cells isolated from PBMCs. The TCR sequence derives from a human donor in good health. V and J are TRBV2 and TRBJ2-1; 10 bases agree with TRBD2. The CDR3 DNA reads TGTGCCAGCAGGACGCTAGCGGGGGATTACAATGAGCAGTTCTTC. Amino acid sequence: CASRTLAGDYNEQFF. Combining the CDR3 with reference TRBV2 and TRBJ2-1 gives the whole variable domain EPEVTQTPSHQVTQMGQEVILRCVPISNHLYFYWYRQILGQKVEFLVSFYNNEISEKSEIFDDQFSVERPDGSNFTLKIRSTKLEDSAMYFCASRTLAGDYNEQFFGPGTRLTVL.